The clone carrying this TCR beta chain has just a few counts. The CDR3 length is 13 residues. Germline trimming cut 8 bases from V and 4 bases from J; bases unmatched to any gene: 5. Germline V gene lookup returns CDR1 ENHRY and CDR2 SYGVKD. For the second PCR, which ran for about 7 to 11 cycles, a sample-barcoded 5' primer and a J-beta primer mix were used. The authors tagged each cDNA molecule using a template-switch adaptor with 12 random nucleotides. Each CDR3 protein gets one entry after TCRdb re-called the 5' RACE reads with MiXCR. The sample contains fewer than 900,000 distinct CDR3 sequences, around 45% of which appear only once. These data belong to a study of blood T cells in healthy people across ages.

This chain uses TRBV10-3 with TRBJ2-5, with 9 bases lining up with TRBD1. The TCR sequence derives from a woman in her fifties or sixties in good health. The specimen was blood. CDR3 nucleotides: TGTGCCATCGGCGTACAGGGGGCAGAGACCCAGTACTTC. Protein: CAIGVQGAETQYF.